This TCR beta chain was recovered during a study of regulatory T cells in long-lasting Graves disease. The CDR3 spans 15 residues. The V end was cut by 4 bases, the J end by 3 bases, with 16 bases between. The germline V gene has CDR1 MNHNS and CDR2 SASEGT. As to time point: newly diagnosed GD, antithyroid drugs for less than 3 months. The TCR library used RNA extracted from PBMCs. Building of the TCR beta libraries involved iRepertoire HTBI primers and Arm-PCR of CDR3 regions. From the multiplex PCR reads, TCRdb called clonotypes with MiXCR, one entry per CDR3 protein. The table records 400,000 to 450,000 distinct CDR3 sequences, more than 13% of them present only once. General study points: Relative to new patients (roughly 980), persistent patients exhibited greater sharing of public clonotypes (2,741). Researchers examined only peripheral blood and not thyroid tissue.

This clonotype was seen at least ten times. Its antigen is not known. This sample also appeared in a second study, on T cells in Graves' hyperthyroidism and ophthalmopathy. From that paper: Using the HTBI primer set, a first-round RT-PCR was run on the TCR CDR3.

The receptor's source is a woman aged 25-40 years with Graves disease. The chain carries TRBV6-1 and TRBJ2-7; D gene uncertain. The sequencing here drew on peripheral blood mononuclear cells (PBMCs), taken at new diagnosis, from a patient treated with antithyroid drugs. The CDR3 nucleotides read TGTGCCAGCAGTGCCTCGGACCTTTTGTACTACGAGCAGTACTTC. This gives the protein CASSASDLLYYEQYF.